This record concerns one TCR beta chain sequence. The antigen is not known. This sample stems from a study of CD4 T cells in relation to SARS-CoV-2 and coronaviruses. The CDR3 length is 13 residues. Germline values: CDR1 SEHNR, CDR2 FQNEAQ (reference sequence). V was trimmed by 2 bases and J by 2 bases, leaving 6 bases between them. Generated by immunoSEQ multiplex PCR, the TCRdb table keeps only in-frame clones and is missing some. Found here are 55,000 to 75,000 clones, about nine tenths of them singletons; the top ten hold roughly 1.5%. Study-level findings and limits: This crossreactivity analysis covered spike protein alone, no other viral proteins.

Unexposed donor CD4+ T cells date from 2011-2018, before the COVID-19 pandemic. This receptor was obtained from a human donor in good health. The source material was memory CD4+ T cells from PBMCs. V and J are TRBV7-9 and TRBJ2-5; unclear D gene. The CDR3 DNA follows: TGTGCCAGCAGCTTACGTCAGCAAGAGACCCAGTACTTC. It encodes CASSLRQQETQYF. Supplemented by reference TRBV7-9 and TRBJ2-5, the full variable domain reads DTGVSQNPRHKITKRGQNVTFRCDPISEHNRLYWYRQTLGQGPEFLTYFQNEAQLEKSRLLSDRFSAERPKGSFSTLEIQRTEQGDSAMYLCASSLRQQETQYFGPGTRLLVL.